Following are 14 T cell receptor beta chains from one sample sequenced in a study of blood T cell repertoires in COVID-19. Using immunoSEQ multiplex PCR, the repertoire was profiled, and TCRdb retains in-frame clones only, with some absent. The sample lists about 150,000 clones; around 76% were seen once. The sample taken for sequencing was peripheral blood. The receptors originated from a man between 60 and 75 years old with acute or convalescent COVID-19.

This clone was detected only a few times. This chain joins TRBV28 and TRBJ2-6, with D maybe TRBD2 (6 bases). Germline V gene data show CDR1 as MDHEN and CDR2 as SYDVKM. The germline V and J ends were trimmed by 6 bases and 3 bases, with 12 bases remaining between them. This CDR3 contains 15 residues. This chain's CDR3 is CASSIPGDGANVLTF. DNA of the CDR3: TGTGCCAGCAGCATACCGGGAGATGGGGCCAACGTCCTGACTTTC. The variable domain in full, completed from reference TRBV28 and TRBJ2-6, reads DVKVTQSSRYLVKRTGEKVFLECVQDMDHENMFWYRQDPGLGLRLIYFSYDVKMKEKGDIPEGYSVSREKKERFSLILESASTNQTSMYLCASSIPGDGANVLTFGAGSRLTVL.

V gene TRBV14 combines with J gene TRBJ2-5, with D possibly TRBD1 on 7 matching bases. Per the germline V gene, CDR1 is SGHDN and CDR2 is FVKESK. This CDR3 is built from 14 residues. Between the trimmed V and J ends, which lost 5 bases and 5 bases, there was a span of 15 bases. CDR3 DNA: TGTGCCAGCAGCGCGAGGGACAGCGGGGAGACCCAGTACTTC. Translated, it gives CASSARDSGETQYF.

The CDR3, as DNA: TGTGCCAGCAGCCACCCCCTTACCCGTCCGGGACTAGTAAACACCGGGGAGCTGTTTTTT. Encoded protein: CASSHPLTRPGLVNTGELFF. V and J are TRBV4-2 and TRBJ2-2, with 8 bases identical to TRBD2. J lost 2 bases, V lost 3 bases, and 17 bases had no gene match. In germline, CDR1 is LGHNA, CDR2 YNFKEQ. This CDR3 has 20 amino acids.

This sequence joins TRBV27 and TRBJ2-5; D is unclear. Trimming removed 2 bases from V and 7 bases from J, with 11 bases in between. This CDR3 region has 13 residues. Germline V gene data show CDR1 as MNHEY and CDR2 as SMNVEV (reference sequence). CDR3 nucleotides: TGTGCCAGCAGTTTAGGCCAGACGGGGACCCAGTACTTC. Its translation is CASSLGQTGTQYF.

This clone was observed a handful of times. As DNA, the CDR3 is TGTGCCAGCAGTGATCCAGGGACAGGCGAGCAGTACTTC. This encodes CASSDPGTGEQYF. The chain is built from TRBV2 and TRBJ2-7, with 8 bases identical to TRBD1. The J segment lost 6 bases and the V segment lost 3 bases, leaving 4 bases of the junction unmatched. Germline assignment: CDR1 SNHLY and CDR2 FYNNEI. The CDR3 is 13 residues long.

This chain connects TRBV28 to TRBJ2-3; perhaps TRBD1 as D (5 bases). The V and J ends lost 6 bases and 2 bases respectively, with 24 bases between them. Germline-derived CDR1 and CDR2 are MDHEN and SYDVKM. This CDR3 contains 18 residues. The CDR3 sequence: CASSVLDRLSLYTDTQYF. The CDR3 DNA sequence: TGTGCCAGCAGCGTCCTCGACAGACTCTCTCTATACACAGATACGCAGTATTTT.

This sequence joins TRBV29-1 and TRBJ2-6; perhaps TRBD2 as D (5 bases). Germline CDR1 is SQVTM and CDR2 is ANQGSEA. Deletions cut 8 bases from V and 1 base from J, with 12 bases between. The CDR3 contains 14 residues. For the CDR3, the DNA is TGCAGCCCCCGTGGAGGTTCTGGGGCCAACGTCCTGACTTTC. Translation gives CSPRGGSGANVLTF.

The V call is TRBV18, the J call TRBJ2-1, with 8 bases that match TRBD2. Germline CDR1 KGHSH, CDR2 LQKENI. The ends lost 6 bases at V and 1 base at J; junction bases unmatched: 14. This CDR3 is built from 18 residues. CDR3 DNA: TGTGCCAGCTCTCGCAGGGGAATTAGCGGGGATTCCTACAATGAGCAGTTCTTC. Protein product: CASSRRGISGDSYNEQFF.

The CDR3 DNA follows: TGTGCCTGGAGGGGACAGGTTGGGCAGCCCCAGCATTTT. As protein: CAWRGQVGQPQHF. This rearrangement joins TRBV30 to TRBJ1-5; 8 nucleotides agree with TRBD1. The V gene end was trimmed by 3 bases and the J gene end by 7 bases; junction bases not matched to a gene: 5. The CDR3 covers 13 residues. The germline V gene encodes CDR1 GTSNPN and CDR2 SVGIG (reference sequence).

The chain has TRBV27 and TRBJ1-6, with 11 bases fitting TRBD1. Germline V lookup: CDR1 MNHEY, CDR2 SMNVEV (reference sequence). Germline trimming cut 7 bases from V and 12 bases from J; bases unmatched to any gene: 11. The CDR3 consists of 15 residues. The CDR3: CASTPGQGALLPLHF. The CDR3 DNA follows: TGTGCCAGCACCCCCGGACAGGGGGCACTTTTACCCCTCCACTTT.

For the CDR3, the DNA is TGTGCTAGTGGTTTGGTGTGGCACAACAATGAAAAACTGTTTTTT. It translates to CASGLVWHNNEKLFF. The chain couples TRBV12-5 to TRBJ1-4; D not certain. Trimming removed 0 bases from V and 5 bases from J, with 10 bases in between. CDR1 LGHNT and CDR2 FRNRAP come from the germline V gene. The CDR3 totals 15 residues.

This chain uses TRBV6-2 or TRBV6-3 with TRBJ2-2; 9 bases map to TRBD2. With 1 base clipped from V and 5 bases from J, the junction kept 11 bases outside the gene matches. The CDR3 consists of 18 residues. In germline, CDR1 is MNHEY, CDR2 SVGEGT. The CDR3 DNA reads TGTGCCAGCAGTTACTTGGGCCTTAGCGGGAGTCAAACCGGGGAGCTGTTTTTT. Encoded protein: CASSYLGLSGSQTGELFF.

This chain links TRBV2 with TRBJ2-7, with TRBD1 as a possible D gene (6 bases). The CDR3 has 13 residues. Trimming took off 7 bases at V and 4 bases at J, with 14 bases between the two ends. Per the germline V gene, CDR1 is SNHLY and CDR2 is FYNNEI. The CDR3 is CASTGQLTYEQYF. CDR3 coding DNA: TGTGCCAGCACGGGACAACTAACTTACGAGCAGTACTTC.

As concerns this clone: Germline and junction disagree at one end, which may indicate a read error. The rearrangement uses TRBV7-7 and TRBJ2-1; D is possibly TRBD2 (6 bases). This CDR3 is built from 18 residues. Germline lookup yields CDR1 SSHAT and CDR2 FNYEAQ (reference sequence). The CDR3 region is CASSLAPLGSGIYNEQFF. Written as DNA, the CDR3 is TGTGCTAGCAGCTTAGCCCCGTTGGGTAGCGGAATTTACAATGAGCAGTTCTTC. Complete variable domain (other parts from reference TRBV7-7 and TRBJ2-1): GAGVSQSPRYKVTKRGQDVTLRCDPISSHATLYWYQQALGQGPEFLTYFNYEAQPDKSGLPSDRFSAERPEGSISTLTIQRTEQRDSAMYRCASSLAPLGSGIYNEQFFGPGTRLTVL.